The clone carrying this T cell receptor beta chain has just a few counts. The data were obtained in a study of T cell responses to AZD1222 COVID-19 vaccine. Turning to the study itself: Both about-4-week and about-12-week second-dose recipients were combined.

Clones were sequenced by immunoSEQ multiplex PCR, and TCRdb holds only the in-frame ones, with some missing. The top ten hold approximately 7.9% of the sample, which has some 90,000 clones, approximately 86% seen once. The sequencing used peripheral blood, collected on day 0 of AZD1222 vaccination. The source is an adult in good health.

The CDR3 loop reads CASSTGGVGSGNTIYF. The CDR3 DNA sequence: TGTGCCAGCAGCACAGGCGGGGTTGGCTCTGGAAACACCATATATTTT. The genes are TRBV11-2 and TRBJ1-3, with D possibly TRBD1 on 5 matching bases. Trimming shortened V by 5 bases and J by 0 bases, and 14 bases separated the two germline ends. This CDR3 region has 16 residues. CDR1 and CDR2 from the germline V gene are SGHAT and FQNNGV.